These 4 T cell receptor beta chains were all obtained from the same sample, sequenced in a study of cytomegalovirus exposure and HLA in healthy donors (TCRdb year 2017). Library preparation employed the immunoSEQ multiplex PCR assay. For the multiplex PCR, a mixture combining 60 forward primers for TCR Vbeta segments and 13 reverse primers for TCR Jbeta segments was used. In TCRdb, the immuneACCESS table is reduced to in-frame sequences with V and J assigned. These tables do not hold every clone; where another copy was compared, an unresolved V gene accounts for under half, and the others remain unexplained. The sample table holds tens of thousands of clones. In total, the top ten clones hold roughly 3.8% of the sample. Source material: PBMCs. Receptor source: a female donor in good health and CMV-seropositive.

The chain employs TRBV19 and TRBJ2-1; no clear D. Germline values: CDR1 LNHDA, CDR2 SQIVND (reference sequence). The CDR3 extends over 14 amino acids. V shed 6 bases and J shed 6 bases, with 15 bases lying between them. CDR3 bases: TGTGCCAGTAGGGGCAGAGAATCCCTCAATGAGCAGTTCTTC. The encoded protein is CASRGRESLNEQFF.

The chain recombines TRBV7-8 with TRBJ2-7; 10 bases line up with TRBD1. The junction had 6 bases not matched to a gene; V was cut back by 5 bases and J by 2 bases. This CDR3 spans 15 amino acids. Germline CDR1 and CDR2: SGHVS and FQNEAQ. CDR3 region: CASSLSGTGAYEQYF. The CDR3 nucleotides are TGTGCCAGCAGCCTATCCGGGACAGGGGCCTACGAGCAGTACTTC.

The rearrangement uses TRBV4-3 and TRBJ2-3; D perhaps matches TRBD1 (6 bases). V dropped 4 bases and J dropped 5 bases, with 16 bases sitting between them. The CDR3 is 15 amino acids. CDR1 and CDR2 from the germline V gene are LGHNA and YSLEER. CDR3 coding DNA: TGCGCCAGCAGCCCCTGGGGGCGGCAACAAGATACGCAGTATTTT. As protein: CASSPWGRQQDTQYF.

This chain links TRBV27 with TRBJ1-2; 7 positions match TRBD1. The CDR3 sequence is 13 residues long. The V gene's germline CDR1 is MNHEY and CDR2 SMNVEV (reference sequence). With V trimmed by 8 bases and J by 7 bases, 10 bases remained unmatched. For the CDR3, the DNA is TGTGCCAGCGGAGGAACAGGGGTTGGTGGCTACACCTTC. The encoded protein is CASGGTGVGGYTF.